A selection of T cell receptor beta chains follows, all from one sample in a study of technical replicates of blood from a few donors. Repertoires were generated with immunoSEQ multiplex PCR, while TCRdb's copy carries only in-frame clones and drops some. Among 50,000 to 70,000 clones listed, 91% were seen once. The source material was PBMCs. These receptors came from a human donor in good health. Some clones in this sample may be carry-over from other donors' samples. The CDR3 runs from the conserved cysteine through the conserved F or W. Each record gives: D gene, clone size, J gene, V gene, CDR3 protein, CDR3 DNA. D genes are given only for firm matches. Expanded clones get a size class; other rows say once, few or many, or leave the size out.

>TRBD1|NA|TRBJ1-2|TRBV7-9
CASSTPGTVLFRYGYTF
TGTGCCAGCAGCACGCCCGGGACAGTGCTCTTTCGATATGGCTACACCTTC
>TRBD1|NA|TRBJ1-3|TRBV4-3
CASSQQTGGAGNTIYF
TGCGCCAGCAGCCAACAGACAGGGGGCGCTGGAAACACCATATATTTT
>NA|large|TRBJ1-6|TRBV7-9
CATHGPTAINSPLHF
TGTGCCACCCACGGTCCGACAGCCATTAATTCACCCCTCCACTTT
>TRBD1|NA|TRBJ1-6|TRBV5-4
CASSLQGVLNSPLHF
TGTGCCAGCAGCCTACAGGGGGTATTAAATTCACCCCTCCACTTT
>NA|NA|TRBJ1-2|TRBV29-1
CSVRMDSYGYTF
TGCAGCGTTAGGATGGACAGCTATGGCTACACCTTC
>NA|NA|TRBJ1-1|TRBV11-2
CASSSSGGTNTEAFF
TGTGCCAGCAGCTCCTCGGGGGGGACCAACACTGAAGCTTTCTTT
>TRBD1|NA|TRBJ1-2|TRBV5-6
CASSTGTGAGGYTF
TGTGCCAGCAGCACCGGGACAGGGGCGGGTGGCTACACCTTC
>NA|NA|TRBJ1-3|TRBV5-6
CASSFYSSGNTIYF
TGTGCCAGCAGCTTTTACAGCTCTGGAAACACCATATATTTT
>TRBD2|NA|TRBJ2-5|TRBV7-7
CASSLTGLAGGQETQYF
TGTGCCAGCAGCCTAACCGGACTAGCGGGGGGCCAAGAGACCCAGTACTTC
>NA|few|TRBJ2-7|TRBV6-5
CASSYSEGRGYEQYF
TGTGCCAGCAGTTACTCTGAAGGCCGGGGTTACGAGCAGTACTTC
>TRBD1|NA|TRBJ1-1|TRBV19
CASTYRPDRLNTEAFF
TGTGCCAGTACCTACCGGCCGGACAGGCTGAACACTGAAGCTTTCTTT
>NA|NA|TRBJ2-3|TRBV7-9
CASSVSGYTDTQYF
TGTGCCAGCAGTGTTAGCGGTTACACAGATACGCAGTATTTT
>TRBD2|NA|TRBJ2-7|TRBV7-2
CASSLGWTSGLYEQYF
TGTGCCAGCAGCTTAGGGTGGACTAGCGGCCTCTACGAGCAGTACTTC
>TRBD1|NA|TRBJ2-2|TRBV5-6
CASSPRDRPTGELFF
TGTGCCAGCAGCCCCAGGGACAGGCCCACCGGGGAGCTGTTTTTT
>NA|NA|TRBJ1-2|TRBV10-3
CASTEGREFGGYTF
TGTGCCTCCACGGAGGGCAGGGAGTTTGGTGGCTACACCTTC
>NA|NA|TRBJ2-4|TRBV5-4
CASSRGGLMGAKNIQYF
TGTGCCAGCAGCCGTGGGGGACTCATGGGAGCCAAAAACATTCAGTACTTC
>NA|NA|TRBJ1-4|TRBV25-1
CASSPMGRGDEKLFF
TGTGCCAGCAGTCCGATGGGGAGGGGGGACGAAAAACTGTTTTTT
>NA|NA|TRBJ2-1|TRBV29-1
CSAGPYEGLISEQFF
TGCAGCGCTGGCCCCTATGAGGGCTTGATTAGTGAGCAGTTCTTC
>TRBD1|NA|TRBJ1-4|TRBV28
CASSLRDRGVDEKLFF
TGTGCCAGCAGCCTCCGGGACAGGGGAGTAGATGAAAAACTGTTTTTT
>NA|NA|TRBJ2-2|TRBV12-1
CASNLNGGTNTGELFF
TGTGCCAGCAACCTAAATGGGGGGACCAACACCGGGGAGCTGTTTTTT
>NA|NA|TRBJ1-2|TRBV5-6
CASSSGSAGGFGYTF
TGTGCCAGCAGCAGCGGCTCCGCGGGAGGCTTTGGCTACACCTTC
>NA|once|TRBJ1-3|TRBV7-9
CASSLLHSSGNTIYF
TGTGCCAGCAGCTTACTCCACAGCTCTGGAAACACCATATATTTT
>NA|NA|TRBJ1-1|TRBV5-1
CASTRGTNTEAFF
TGCGCCAGTACCCGGGGTACGAACACTGAAGCTTTCTTT
>NA|NA|TRBJ1-5|TRBV19
CASSISRTVQPQHF
TGTGCCAGTAGTATAAGTAGGACAGTTCAGCCCCAGCATTTT
>NA|NA|TRBJ2-7|TRBV7-9
CASSTEGLVDEQYF
TGTGCCAGCAGCACGGAGGGCCTAGTGGACGAGCAGTACTTC
>NA|NA|TRBJ1-2|TRBV4-3
CASSQGHGYTF
TGCGCCAGCAGCCAGGGGCATGGCTACACCTTC
>NA|NA|TRBJ2-7|TRBV7-2
CASSLGAGPNEQYF
TGTGCCAGCAGCTTAGGGGCGGGGCCAAACGAGCAGTACTTC
>TRBD1|NA|TRBJ1-5|TRBV6-1
CASVPRQGYYQPQHF
TGTGCCAGCGTTCCTAGACAGGGATATTATCAGCCCCAGCATTTT
>TRBD2|NA|TRBJ2-7|TRBV7-9
CASTKQGLAGDEQYF
TGTGCCAGCACCAAACAAGGACTAGCGGGAGACGAGCAGTACTTC
>TRBD1|NA|TRBJ2-7|TRBV30
CAWSYGQGYEQYF
TGTGCCTGGAGTTATGGACAGGGTTACGAGCAGTACTTC
>TRBD2|NA|TRBJ2-1|TRBV7-2
CASSLVASGGFFEQFF
TGTGCCAGCAGCTTAGTAGCTAGCGGGGGGTTCTTTGAGCAGTTCTTC
>TRBD1|NA|TRBJ1-2|TRBV6-5
CASSPSRTGWGYTF
TGTGCCAGCAGTCCATCCCGGACAGGGTGGGGCTACACCTTC